This paragraph reports one T cell receptor beta chain. Its antigen is as yet unknown. These data are taken from a study of CD8 T cells in ankylosing spondylitis. General study points: Disease-linked clones were CD8+ and relatively rare in peripheral blood. For ankylosing spondylitis blood, a TCR beta motif of under ten highly homologous variants appeared characteristic. Reported data indicate significant enrichment of disease-linked clones within matched ankylosing spondylitis synovial fluid.

TCRdb re-derived calls from the 5' RACE reads in MiXCR, one entry per CDR3 protein. The table lists approximately 540,000 distinct CDR3 sequences, approximately 11% of them singletons. V was trimmed by 1 base and J by 4 bases, leaving 16 bases between them. The germline V gene encodes CDR1 SQVTM and CDR2 ANQGSEA. This CDR3 region has 15 residues. The sample comprised blood, either unsorted or a sorted T cell fraction (not recorded which). This receptor was identified in a male donor with ankylosing spondylitis. J is TRBJ1-2 and V is TRBV29-1; no clear D gene. The CDR3 coding sequence is TGCAGCGTTGAAGCTAAGGGTCTCCCCTCCTATGGCTACACCTTC. Its protein is CSVEAKGLPSYGYTF.